A single sample is the source of the 3 T cell receptor beta chains below, sequenced in a study of shared clonotypes between healthy human individuals. Produced via immunoSEQ multiplex PCR; TCRdb's table is partial and in-frame only. The data hold some 2 million clones, with about 94% observed a single time. Naive CD8 isolation took CD45RO-negative cells positively selected for CCR7 and excluded terminally differentiated effector memory CD45RA+ cells. Material: naive CD8+ T cells sorted from blood. These receptors came from a man between 18 and 35 years old in good health.

Worth noting for this clone: The sample contains more than one DNA sequence encoding this CDR3. This rearrangement joins TRBV19 to TRBJ2-1; D remains unclear. CDR1 and CDR2 from the germline V gene are LNHDA and SQIVND (reference sequence). The CDR3 is made up of 12 amino acids. Trimming took off 3 bases at V and 7 bases at J, with 7 bases between the two ends. In nucleotides, the CDR3 is TGTGCCAGTAGTATCGCTCGGAATGAGCAGTTCTTC. Protein: CASSIARNEQFF.

The chain is built from TRBV30 and TRBJ1-1; D is unresolved. This CDR3 is 13 amino acids long. Germline CDR1 reads GTSNPN; CDR2 reads SVGIG (reference sequence). Trimming left V 3 bases short and J 1 base short, with 9 bases between. The CDR3 nucleotides read TGTGCCTGGAGCCCGGACTGGAACACTGAAGCTTTCTTT. Its protein product is CAWSPDWNTEAFF.

V is TRBV28 and J is TRBJ2-3; 9 positions agree with TRBD2. V gave up 5 bases and J gave up 0 bases; unmatched junction bases: 15. The CDR3 sequence is 19 residues long. In germline, CDR1 is MDHEN, CDR2 SYDVKM. CDR3 DNA sequence: TGTGCCAGCAGTCTACCTCCCAGCGGGGGGTTATCTAGCACAGATACGCAGTATTTT. Translating it yields CASSLPPSGGLSSTDTQYF.